This TCR beta chain comes out of a study of T-cell memory formation after mild COVID-19. TCRdb ran MiXCR on the 5' RACE reads and lists one entry per CDR3 protein. The data hold 100,000 to 150,000 distinct CDR3 sequences, with about 18% observed a single time. CDR1 and CDR2 from the germline V gene are SGDLS and YYNGEE. The V gene lost 0 bases and the J gene lost 9 bases, with 22 bases spanning the gap. CDR3 length: 17 residues. This sequence originates from a man aged 18 to 30 who had mild COVID-19 (a few samples of this study predate the infection). Cell type and time point are not known. This chain uses TRBV9 with TRBJ2-1; the D call may be TRBD1 or TRBD2 (5 bases each). Sequences were obtained from PBMCs or a T cell subset sorted from them (not recorded which). The CDR3 sequence: CASSVAPGTAGNGEQFF. The CDR3 bases are TGTGCCAGCAGCGTAGCCCCCGGGACGGCGGGTAATGGTGAGCAGTTCTTC.